The clone carrying this T cell receptor (beta chain) has only a few counts. What it recognizes is unknown. Trimming pared 6 bases from V and 7 bases from J, leaving 16 bases between. The CDR3 spans 15 residues. This sample is part of a study of T-cell reconstitution after alpha-beta-depleted transplantation in children. General observations from the study: Roughly two months post-transplant, alpha-beta T cells reportedly originated from several hundred graft clones that had expanded. T-cell counts and diversity at one year following transplant were attributed mainly to newly produced T cells.

Unique molecular identifiers were used in preparing the TCRbeta library. TCRdb independently ran MiXCR on the PCR reads; one entry per CDR3 protein. The sample holds around 600,000 distinct CDR3 sequences, more than 20% seen once. This TCR was recovered from a boy younger than two who had a stem cell transplant for acute myeloid leukemia, so the T cells may come from the graft donor. This chain connects TRBV12-3 or TRBV12-4 to TRBJ1-6; possibly TRBD1 for D (5 bases). The sequences come from PBMCs, mostly from graft donor cells, collected 360 days after TCRalphabeta/CD19-depleted stem cell transplant. CDR3 in amino acids: CASRRRGGENSPLHF. In DNA form, the CDR3 reads TGTGCCAGCAGGCGCCGGGGAGGGGAGAATTCACCCCTCCACTTT.